These T cell receptor beta chains were read from a single sample in a study of blood T cell repertoires in COVID-19. The table came from immunoSEQ multiplex PCR; TCRdb's copy has only in-frame clones and leaves some out. The data contain roughly 200,000 clones, around three quarters of them singletons. Sequenced: peripheral blood. The receptors shown here come from a woman aged 70-85 years with acute or convalescent COVID-19. Both conserved end residues are trimmed from each CDR3. Each record gives: V gene, CDR3 length, CDR3 protein.

TRBV6-5	10	ASGRGSGEQY
TRBV19	13	ASSILGGGLETQY
TRBV7-9	15	ASSPGGQRVRAYEQY
TRBV5-6	16	ASSRRTSGISRIDEQY
TRBV14	13	ASSQVGATNEKLF
TRBV30	11	AWRTDLRSPLH
TRBV6-5	11	ASSYDRANGYT
TRBV24-1	13	ATSAGSSGYYEQY
TRBV6-2/TRBV6-3	13	ASSYGSEGRGGYT
TRBV30	11	AWTGILNTEAF
TRBV19	18	ASSIWDRGHSSSYNSPLH
TRBV11-2	13	ASSLVGTLQETQY
TRBV28	12	ASSLPGRNEKLF
TRBV7-7	14	ASSFGTTGTKNEQF
TRBV30	13	AWRAGMRQLDGYT
TRBV24-1	13	ATSDSRTGDQPQH
TRBV10-3	15	AIRGGGAGVNTGELF
TRBV19	14	ASTEGSGTSADTQY
TRBV19	15	ASSVGQGALSTGELF
TRBV5-1	13	ASSLVREKLDTQY
TRBV21-1	14	ASSKTRGYGNQPQH
TRBV28	13	ASSPAPGSYNEQF